These T cell receptor beta chains were read from a single sample in a study of T cells after posttransplantation cyclophosphamide. The data were produced by immunoSEQ multiplex PCR, yet TCRdb's version contains in-frame clones alone and is incomplete. Recorded here are approximately 10,000 clones, with no singletons, and the ten leading clones hold around 4%. The material sequenced was PBMCs, taken approximately 380 days after allogeneic stem cell transplant with posttransplant cyclophosphamide. All receptors come from a male patient between 45 and 59 years old who received an allogeneic stem cell transplant from a related donor and was CMV-positive. Some T cells could come from the graft donor. CDR3s include the opening cysteine and the closing phenylalanine or tryptophan. A D gene is named only where the DNA matches it firmly. Clone sizes are shown as once, few, many, or a class for an expanded clone.

TGTGCCAGCAGCGAGGGACAGGGTCGGGCTTTCTTT,CASSEGQGRAFF,TRBV9,many,TRBJ1-1,TRBD1
TGTGCCATCAGTCAAAGCGGGGGGCTCTACAATGAGCAGTTCTTC,CAISQSGGLYNEQFF,TRBV10-3,many,TRBJ2-1,TRBD2
TGTGCCAGCTCTGGCCAGGGCTCTGGGGCCAACGTCCTGACTTTC,CASSGQGSGANVLTF,TRBV18,many,TRBJ2-6,.
TGTGCCAGCAGTGAAGGATCGGAGCCCCAGCATTTT,CASSEGSEPQHF,TRBV2,many,TRBJ1-5,.
TGTGCCAGCGAACAGGGGTCGTCAAATCAGCCCCAGCATTTT,CASEQGSSNQPQHF,TRBV6-1,many,TRBJ1-5,TRBD1
TGCGCCAGCAGCCGAACGACTAGGGTCGCCCAGGGTGCAGATACGCAGTATTTT,CASSRTTRVAQGADTQYF,TRBV4-1,many,TRBJ2-3,.
TGCGCCAGCAGCTTGGCCTTAGGGACAGCACAAGAGACCCAGTACTTC,CASSLALGTAQETQYF,TRBV5-1,many,TRBJ2-5,TRBD1
TGTGCCAGCAGGCGCGCGGGATTTCTTATTAATTCACCCCTCCACTTT,CASRRAGFLINSPLHF,TRBV7-8,many,TRBJ1-6,.
TGTGCCAGCAGCTCAAACAGGGTTGGGCATTTCTTC,CASSSNRVGHFF,TRBV11-2,many,TRBJ2-1,.
TGTGCCAGCAGTGGCCGGAACACTGAAGCTTTCTTT,CASSGRNTEAFF,TRBV7-9,many,TRBJ1-1,.
TGTGCCAGCATCGAGTACACAGATACGCAGTATTTT,CASIEYTDTQYF,TRBV6-1,many,TRBJ2-3,.
TGTGCCAGCAGCGCGAGGTCTGAGTGGGAGGGTCCGAACACCGGGGAGCTGTTTTTT,CASSARSEWEGPNTGELFF,TRBV9,many,TRBJ2-2,TRBD2
TGTGCCAGCAGCGTTATCAGGGGTGAGCAGTTCTTC,CASSVIRGEQFF,TRBV9,many,TRBJ2-1,.
TGTGCTAGTGGTTTGGACCGGGGTTCACCCCTCCACTTT,CASGLDRGSPLHF,TRBV12-5,few,TRBJ1-6,.
TGTGCCAGCAGGCTCTACAGAGACAATCAGCCCCAGCATTTT,CASRLYRDNQPQHF,TRBV2,medium-sized,TRBJ1-5,.
TGTGCCAGCAGTTTCTCTCAGGGCTACGAGCAGTACTTC,CASSFSQGYEQYF,TRBV27,many,TRBJ2-7,.
TGTGCCAGCAGCTTAGGGCTAGCGGGAGATAGAAAAGAGACCCAGTACTTC,CASSLGLAGDRKETQYF,TRBV7-2,many,TRBJ2-5,TRBD2
TGTGCCAGCAGCGCGGCCCGGACAGGGGGCGCGGGGGACTATGGCTACACCTTC,CASSAARTGGAGDYGYTF,TRBV9,many,TRBJ1-2,TRBD1
TGTGCCAGCAGCTCAAAACTTAACAGGATGTTCAGAGAGGAGACCCAGTACTTC,CASSSKLNRMFREETQYF,TRBV5-4,many,TRBJ2-5,.
TGTGCCAGTAGTGTGGAGTTTGGATGGGTAGCTGGTGGGGCCAACGTCCTGACTTTC,CASSVEFGWVAGGANVLTF,TRBV19,many,TRBJ2-6,.